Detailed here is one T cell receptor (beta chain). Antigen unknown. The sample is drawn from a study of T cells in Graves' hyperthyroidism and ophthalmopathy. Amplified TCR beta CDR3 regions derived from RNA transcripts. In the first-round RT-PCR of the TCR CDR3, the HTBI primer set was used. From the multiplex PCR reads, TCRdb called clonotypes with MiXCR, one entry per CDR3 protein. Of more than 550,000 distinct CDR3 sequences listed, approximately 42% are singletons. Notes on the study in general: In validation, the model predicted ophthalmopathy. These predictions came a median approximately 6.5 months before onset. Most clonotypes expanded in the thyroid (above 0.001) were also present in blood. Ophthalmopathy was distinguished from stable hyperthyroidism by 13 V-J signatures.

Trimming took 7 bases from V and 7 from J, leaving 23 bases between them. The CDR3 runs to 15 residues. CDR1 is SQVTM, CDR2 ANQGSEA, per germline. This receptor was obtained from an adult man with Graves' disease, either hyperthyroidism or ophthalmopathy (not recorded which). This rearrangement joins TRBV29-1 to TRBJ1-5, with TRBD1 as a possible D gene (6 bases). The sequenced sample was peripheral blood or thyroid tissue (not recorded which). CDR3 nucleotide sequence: TGCAGCGCCACTGCTTCGGGGGCGCCGACCCAGCCCCAGCATTTT. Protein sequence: CSATASGAPTQPQHF.